This T cell receptor beta chain is drawn from a study of OX40 agonist ivuxolimab in advanced cancers. Sequenced by immunoSEQ multiplex PCR; TCRdb stores in-frame clones only, minus some. The table shows 20,000 to 25,000 clones, with roughly 80% occurring only once. CDR3 length equals 16 residues. Looked up from germline, CDR1 is SEHNR and CDR2 is FQNEAQ (reference sequence). With 4 bases removed from V and 6 bases from J, the gap between germline ends came to 19 bases. The sequencing here drew on CD4+ or CD8+ T cells sorted from blood, taken in a trial of the OX40 agonist ivuxolimab. This chain joins TRBV7-9 and TRBJ1-5; the D gene is possibly TRBD1 (5 bases). The clonotype originates from an adult with an advanced solid tumor such as melanoma, head and neck, liver or kidney cancer. For the CDR3, the DNA is TGTGCCAGCAGCTCGGGCGCTGGGGGAGTTGGTCAGCCCCAGCATTTT. Residues: CASSSGAGGVGQPQHF. The full variable domain, in which reference TRBV7-9 and TRBJ1-5 provide the parts outside the CDR3, is DTGVSQNPRHKITKRGQNVTFRCDPISEHNRLYWYRQTLGQGPEFLTYFQNEAQLEKSRLLSDRFSAERPKGSFSTLEIQRTEQGDSAMYLCASSSGAGGVGQPQHFGDGTRLSIL.